Each of the 12 T cell receptor beta chains below was sequenced from the same sample in a study of cytomegalovirus exposure and HLA in healthy donors. Use of 60 Vbeta and 13 Jbeta primers characterized the PCR. Generated by immunoSEQ multiplex PCR, the TCRdb table keeps only in-frame clones and is missing some. This table has under 150,000 clones, about 80% appearing once. Sample: PBMCs. The receptors were sampled from a man aged 25-45 years in good health and CMV-seronegative.

The chain joins TRBV5-4 to TRBJ1-1, with D possibly matching TRBD1 (5 bases). The CDR3 contains 15 residues. From germline, CDR1 is SGHNT and CDR2 YYREEE (reference sequence). With 2 bases removed from V and 7 bases from J, the gap between germline ends came to 18 bases. The CDR3 DNA reads TGTGCCAGCAGCTTCAATACTATAGGGGCCCGTGAAGCTTTCTTT. Residues: CASSFNTIGAREAFF.

This chain joins TRBV5-6 and TRBJ1-1, with a tentative D call TRBD1 (5 bases). V lost 0 bases to trimming and J lost 5 bases, with 11 bases between them. The CDR3 totals 14 residues. Germline CDR1 reads SGHDT; CDR2 reads YYEEEE. The chain's CDR3 is CASSLAYGGTEAFF. The CDR3 DNA reads TGTGCCAGCAGCTTGGCCTATGGGGGGACTGAAGCTTTCTTT.

In its sample, this clone was seen a few times. The chain recombines TRBV7-9 with TRBJ1-2; 10 bases fit TRBD1. The CDR3 is 14 residues long. Per germline, CDR1 SEHNR and CDR2 FQNEAQ (reference sequence). J was trimmed by 4 bases and V by 5 bases; bases with no gene match: 4. The CDR3 sequence is CASSGGQGSYGYTF. In DNA form, the CDR3 reads TGTGCCAGCAGCGGGGGACAGGGGAGCTATGGCTACACCTTC.

This clone came up once. The gene calls are TRBV7-2 and TRBJ2-1; 8 bases are a match to TRBD2. Germline V gene data show CDR1 as SGHTA and CDR2 as FQGNSA. V lost 1 base and J lost 2; bases outside the gene matches: 7. The CDR3 loop spans 17 amino acids. The CDR3 DNA reads as TGTGCCAGCAGCTTAGGGTCCAGCGGGAGCACCTACAATGAGCAGTTCTTC. This translates into CASSLGSSGSTYNEQFF.

The rearrangement joins TRBV29-1 to TRBJ2-7, with D maybe TRBD1 (6 bases). Per the germline V gene, CDR1 is SQVTM and CDR2 is ANQGSEA. V lost 4 bases, J lost 5 bases, and 6 bases lay in between. The length of the CDR3 is 10 residues. CDR3 sequence reads: CSVGTDEQYF. CDR3 DNA: TGCAGCGTTGGGACAGACGAGCAGTACTTC.

V is TRBV4-1 and J is TRBJ2-3; the match to TRBD2 covers 8 bases. The CDR3 is 14 amino acids. Germline V gene sequence: CDR1 MGHRA, CDR2 YSYEKL. J lost 4 bases, V lost 1 base, and 1 base had no gene match. CDR3 bases: TGCGCCAGCAGCCAAGTCGGGAGGGCAGATACGCAGTATTTT. Amino acid sequence: CASSQVGRADTQYF.

This clone has just one count. This chain links TRBV27 with TRBJ2-2, with 9 nucleotides matching TRBD2. Trimming took 5 bases from V and 2 from J; bases not matched to a gene: 6. The CDR3 totals 16 residues. Germline V gene sequence: CDR1 MNHEY, CDR2 SMNVEV (reference sequence). The CDR3 loop reads CASSPLAGANTGELFF. CDR3 nucleotide sequence: TGTGCCAGCAGTCCTTTAGCGGGGGCCAACACCGGGGAGCTGTTTTTT.

This clone was detected only once. Sequence at one end of the junction differs from germline and may be a read error. The CDR3 DNA reads as TGTGCCAGCAGTTCTATGTCCGCCTACCCCTTC. Its protein is CASSSMSAYPF. The J gene is TRBJ1-2, the V gene TRBV6-5; no clear D gene. There are 11 residues in the CDR3. Germline V gives CDR1 MNHEY, CDR2 SVGAGI.

This chain links TRBV27 with TRBJ2-2; 8 bases align to TRBD2. Germline V gives CDR1 MNHEY, CDR2 SMNVEV (reference sequence). V shed 7 bases, J shed 4 bases, and the junction held 14 bases outside the gene matches. This CDR3 is 17 amino acids long. CDR3 DNA: TGTGCCAGCATCCGTATGGGAGCGGGGGCCTTCACCGGGGAGCTGTTTTTT. Translation gives CASIRMGAGAFTGELFF.

CDR3 in amino acids: CASSLGTERNTEAFF. CDR3 coding DNA: TGTGCCAGCAGCTTAGGGACAGAGAGGAACACTGAAGCTTTCTTT. V is TRBV11-3 and J is TRBJ1-1; TRBD1 is a possible D gene (6 bases). The CDR3 has 15 amino acids. The germline V and J ends were trimmed by 1 base and 1 base, with 10 bases remaining between them. Germline V gene lookup returns CDR1 SGHNT and CDR2 YENEEA.

The chain joins TRBV7-9 to TRBJ1-1; tentative D call: TRBD1 (5 bases). Trimming cost V 5 bases and J 0 bases, with 16 bases left between them. The CDR3 sequence is 16 residues long. Germline V gives CDR1 SEHNR, CDR2 FQNEAQ (reference sequence). The CDR3 nucleotides read TGTGCCAGCAGCATTCCCCGACGGGGGATGAACACTGAAGCTTTCTTT. This encodes CASSIPRRGMNTEAFF. Full variable domain (remainder filled in from reference TRBV7-9 and TRBJ1-1): DTGVSQNPRHKITKRGQNVTFRCDPISEHNRLYWYRQTLGQGPEFLTYFQNEAQLEKSRLLSDRFSAERPKGSFSTLEIQRTEQGDSAMYLCASSIPRRGMNTEAFFGQGTRLTVV.

The chain has TRBV5-1 and TRBJ2-1; 11 positions agree with TRBD1. V lost 2 bases to trimming and J lost 8 bases; unmatched junction nucleotides: 3. The CDR3 contains 14 residues. Looked up from germline, CDR1 is SGHRS and CDR2 is YFSETQ. CDR3 amino acids: CASSFGQGADEQFF. The CDR3 nucleotides read TGCGCCAGCAGCTTCGGACAGGGGGCGGATGAGCAGTTCTTC.